Presented here are 17 T cell receptor beta chains from one specimen sequenced in a study of blood T cell repertoires in COVID-19. Profiling relied on immunoSEQ multiplex PCR, and the TCRdb table lists in-frame clones only, not all of them. The sample carries approximately 220,000 clones, around 90% recorded once. The sample was PBMCs or T cells enriched from blood (not recorded which). Receptors were obtained from a woman aged 25 to 39 with acute COVID-19.

The chain is built from TRBV4-2 and TRBJ1-1, with D tentatively TRBD1 (6 bases). Germline V gene sequence: CDR1 LGHNA, CDR2 YNFKEQ. The length of the CDR3 is 17 residues. V shed 0 bases and J shed 3 bases, with 17 bases lying between them. CDR3 DNA: TGTGCCAGCAGCCAAGATCGGGGAAGACAGGTCCACACTGAAGCTTTCTTT. It yields the protein CASSQDRGRQVHTEAFF.

This clone was counted once. The chain links TRBV3-1 (or the pseudogene TRBV3-2) to TRBJ1-1, with TRBD1 matching 8 bases. The CDR3 contains 17 residues. The germline gives CDR1 LGHDT, CDR2 YNNKEL (reference sequence). V dropped 4 bases and J dropped 2; count of bases not matched to a gene: 12. CDR3 sequence (DNA): TGTGCCAGCAGCCTGACAGGGGTACCCCTCGGAAACACTGAAGCTTTCTTT. The encoded protein is CASSLTGVPLGNTEAFF.

This clone occurred a few times. The chain has TRBV5-1 and TRBJ2-7; TRBD1 might be the D (5 bases). Germline CDR1 SGHRS, CDR2 YFSETQ. V was pared by 2 bases and J by 5 bases, with 26 bases between. The CDR3 has 18 amino acids. The CDR3 loop reads CASSFAPKADGAADEQYF. DNA for the CDR3: TGCGCCAGCAGCTTCGCGCCGAAGGCGGATGGGGCGGCGGACGAGCAGTACTTC.

The chain joins TRBV7-2 to TRBJ2-7; 8 nucleotides match TRBD1. This CDR3 is 14 amino acids long. Germline trimming cut 5 bases from V and 5 bases from J; bases unmatched to any gene: 8. Per the germline V gene, CDR1 is SGHTA and CDR2 is FQGNSA. CDR3 DNA sequence: TGTGCCAGCAGCCCCGACAGGGGATGGGACGAGCAGTACTTC. The encoded protein is CASSPDRGWDEQYF. The complete variable domain, with remaining parts taken from reference TRBV7-2 and TRBJ2-7, reads GAGVSQSPSNKVTEKGKDVELRCDPISGHTALYWYRQSLGQGLEFLIYFQGNSAPDKSGLPSDRFSAERTGGSVSTLTIQRTQQEDSAVYLCASSPDRGWDEQYFGPGTRLTVT.

V is TRBV30 and J is TRBJ2-3, with 9 bases matching TRBD1. Germline CDR1 reads GTSNPN; CDR2 reads SVGIG (reference sequence). V shed 4 bases and J 6 bases; nucleotides not matched to a gene: 8. This CDR3 region has 14 residues. The CDR3 DNA reads as TGTGCCTGGAATCCGGGACAGGGTCACGATACGCAGTATTTT. Residues: CAWNPGQGHDTQYF.

The chain uses TRBV7-8 and TRBJ2-7; D might be TRBD1 (6 bases). The V gene lost 2 bases and the J gene lost 2 bases, with 10 bases spanning the gap. CDR3 size: 14 residues. The V gene's germline CDR1 is SGHVS and CDR2 FQNEAQ. CDR3 nucleotide sequence: TGTGCCAGCAGCTTAAGGGACAATGCCTACGAGCAGTACTTC. This gives the protein CASSLRDNAYEQYF.

V gene TRBV7-2 combines with J gene TRBJ1-1; D gene unclear. V was clipped by 3 bases and J by 5 bases, with 13 bases between them. Germline-derived CDR1 and CDR2 are SGHTA and FQGNSA. This CDR3 region has 14 residues. Here the CDR3 DNA reads TGTGCCAGCAGCTTTCGGATTCGAGGGACTGAAGCTTTCTTT. Translated: CASSFRIRGTEAFF.

The chain links TRBV19 to TRBJ2-1; 12 bases agree with TRBD2. The CDR3 is 15 amino acids. From germline, CDR1 is LNHDA and CDR2 SQIVND (reference sequence). The V and J ends lost 4 bases and 9 bases, in that order; junction bases with no gene match: 7. Here the CDR3 DNA reads TGTGCCAGTAGTACGACTAGCGGGGGACTGGGTGAGCAGTTCTTC. Its protein product is CASSTTSGGLGEQFF.

As DNA, the CDR3 is TGTGCCAGCAGCTTGGATGGACAGGACAATCAGCCCCAGCATTTT. As protein: CASSLDGQDNQPQHF. The chain combines TRBV11-2 with TRBJ1-5; TRBD1 aligns across 7 bases. CDR3 length: 15 amino acids. The V gene's germline CDR1 is SGHAT and CDR2 FQNNGV. J lost 3 bases, V lost 3 bases, and 5 bases had no gene match.

The V and J genes are TRBV5-1 and TRBJ2-1; TRBD2 aligns across 14 bases. Trimming cost V 2 bases and J 9 bases; bases outside gene matches: 4. This CDR3 contains 15 residues. Looked up from germline, CDR1 is SGHRS and CDR2 is YFSETQ. The CDR3 DNA reads as TGCGCCAGCAGCTTCACCGGGACTAGCGGGGGTGAGCAGTTCTTC. Its protein product is CASSFTGTSGGEQFF.

J is TRBJ2-1 and V is TRBV29-1; 13 bases line up with TRBD2. The germline gives CDR1 SQVTM, CDR2 ANQGSEA. The junction had 13 bases not matched to a gene; V was cut back by 8 bases and J by 0 bases. This CDR3 has 18 residues. The CDR3 DNA reads TGCAGCTCCCACGCGACTAGCGGGGGGCACTACTCCTACAATGAGCAGTTCTTC. Amino acids: CSSHATSGGHYSYNEQFF.

As for this clone: This may be a read error: a much more frequent sequence differs by one nucleotide. This sequence joins TRBV7-2 and TRBJ1-1, with D maybe TRBD1 (6 bases). The V end was cut by 1 base, the J end by 1 base, with 7 bases between. This CDR3 has 14 residues. Germline loops: CDR1 SGHTA, CDR2 FQGNSA. CDR3 DNA: TGTGCCAGCAGCTTAGGACAGGCGAACACTGAAGCTTTCTTT. Translated, it gives CASSLGQANTEAFF.

The chain employs TRBV4-3 and TRBJ1-3; D ambiguous. The CDR3 contains 14 residues. Germline CDR1 is LGHNA and CDR2 is YSLEER. Trimming removed 0 bases at V and 2 bases at J, with 5 bases between. The CDR3 spells CASSQDSAGNTIYF. DNA for the CDR3: TGCGCCAGCAGCCAAGACAGTGCTGGAAACACCATATATTTT.

This rearrangement joins TRBV11-2 to TRBJ1-1, with D hard to call. CDR1 is SGHAT, CDR2 FQNNGV, per germline. There are 15 residues in the CDR3. Trimming pared 5 bases from V and 8 bases from J, leaving 21 bases between. The CDR3 DNA sequence: TGTGCCAGCAGCGTCGGGGAAGGCCCCATCCGCGAAGCTTTCTTT. This gives the protein CASSVGEGPIREAFF.

V is TRBV7-8 and J is TRBJ2-5, with D possibly TRBD2 on 5 matching bases. From germline, CDR1 is SGHVS and CDR2 FQNEAQ. V lost 2 bases, J lost 6 bases, and 16 bases lay in between. The CDR3 runs to 15 residues. The CDR3 DNA sequence: TGTGCCAGCAGCTTATTTGCGGGTTCTTCGAAGACCCAGTACTTC. Protein sequence: CASSLFAGSSKTQYF.

The DNA for the CDR3 is TGTGCCATCAGGTGGACTAGCGGGGACACAGATACGCAGTATTTT. It codes for CAIRWTSGDTDTQYF. The chain carries TRBV10-3 and TRBJ2-3; TRBD2 agrees at 12 bases. Unmatched junction bases numbered 3, after V lost 6 bases and J lost 2 bases. CDR1 and CDR2 from the germline V gene are ENHRY and SYGVKD. CDR3 length equals 15 residues.

The chain is built from TRBV6-5 and TRBJ1-2; D gene unclear. The CDR3 runs 15 residues. Trimming took off 4 bases at V and 5 bases at J, with 17 bases between the two ends. Germline V gene lookup returns CDR1 MNHEY and CDR2 SVGAGI. The CDR3 region has the DNA TGTGCCAGCAGTTCCCTCGGAGGCGGCCTTTATGGCTACACCTTC. Translating it yields CASSSLGGGLYGYTF.